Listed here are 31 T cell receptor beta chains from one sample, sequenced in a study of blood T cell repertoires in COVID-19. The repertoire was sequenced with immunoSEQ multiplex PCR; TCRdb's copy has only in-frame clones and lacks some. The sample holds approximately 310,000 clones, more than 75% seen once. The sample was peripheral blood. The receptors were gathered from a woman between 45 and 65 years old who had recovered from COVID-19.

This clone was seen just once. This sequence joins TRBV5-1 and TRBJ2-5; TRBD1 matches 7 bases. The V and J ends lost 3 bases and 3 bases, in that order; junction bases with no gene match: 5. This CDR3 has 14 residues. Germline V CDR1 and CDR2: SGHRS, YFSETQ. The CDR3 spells CASSWDSPKETQYF. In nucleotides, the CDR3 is TGCGCCAGCAGCTGGGACAGTCCCAAAGAGACCCAGTACTTC.

The CDR3 loop is CASSYDRGSYNEQFF. The CDR3 nucleotides read TGTGCCAGCAGTTACGACAGGGGGTCCTACAATGAGCAGTTCTTC. V and J are TRBV6-6 and TRBJ2-1; 9 nucleotides match TRBD1. CDR3 length: 15 amino acids. Losses at the gene ends were 2 bases for V and 1 base for J; bases not matched to a gene: 0. The germline V gene has CDR1 MNHNY and CDR2 SVGAGI (reference sequence).

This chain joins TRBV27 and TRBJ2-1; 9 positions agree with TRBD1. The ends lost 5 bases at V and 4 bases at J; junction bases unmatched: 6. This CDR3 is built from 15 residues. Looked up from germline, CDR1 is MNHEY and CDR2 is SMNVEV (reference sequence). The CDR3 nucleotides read TGTGCCAGCAGTCTTATAGGGACAGGGTACAATGAGCAGTTCTTC. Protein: CASSLIGTGYNEQFF.

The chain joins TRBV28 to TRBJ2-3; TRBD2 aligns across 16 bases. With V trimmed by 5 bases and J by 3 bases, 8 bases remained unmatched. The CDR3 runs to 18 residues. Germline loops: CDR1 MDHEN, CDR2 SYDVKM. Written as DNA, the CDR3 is TGTGCCAGCAGTCCCGGGACTAGCGGGAGGGCCAAGACAGATACGCAGTATTTT. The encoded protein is CASSPGTSGRAKTDTQYF.

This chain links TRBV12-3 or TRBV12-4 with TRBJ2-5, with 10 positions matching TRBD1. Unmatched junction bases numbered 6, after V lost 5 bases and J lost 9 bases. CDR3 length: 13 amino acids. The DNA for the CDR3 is TGTGCCAGCAGTCCTGGGACAGGGGCGGCCCAGTACTTC. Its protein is CASSPGTGAAQYF.

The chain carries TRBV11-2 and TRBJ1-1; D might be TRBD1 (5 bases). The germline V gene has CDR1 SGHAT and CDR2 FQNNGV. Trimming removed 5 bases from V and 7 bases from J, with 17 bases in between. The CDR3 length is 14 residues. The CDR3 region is CASSPLPGADEAFF. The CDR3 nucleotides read TGTGCCAGCAGCCCCCTGCCTGGGGCAGATGAAGCTTTCTTT.

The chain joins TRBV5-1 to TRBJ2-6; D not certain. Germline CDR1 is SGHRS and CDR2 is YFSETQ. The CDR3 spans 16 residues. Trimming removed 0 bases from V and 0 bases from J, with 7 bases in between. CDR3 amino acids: CASSLGGTSGANVLTF. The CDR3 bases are TGCGCCAGCAGCTTGGGCGGCACCTCTGGGGCCAACGTCCTGACTTTC.

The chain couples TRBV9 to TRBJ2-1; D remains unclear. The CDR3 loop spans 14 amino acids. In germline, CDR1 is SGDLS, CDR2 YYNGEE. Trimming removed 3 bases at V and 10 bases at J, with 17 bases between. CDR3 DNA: TGTGCCAGCAGCGACAGTCGGTCTAACGAAGAGCAGTTCTTC. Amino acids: CASSDSRSNEEQFF.

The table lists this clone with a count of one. The CDR3 nucleotides read TGTGCCAGCAGCGTAGACAGGGGGATTGCTCAGCCCCAGCATTTT. Residues: CASSVDRGIAQPQHF. The rearrangement uses TRBV6-5 and TRBJ1-5, with 9 nucleotides matching TRBD1. V lost 6 bases and J lost 6; bases outside the gene matches: 9. Looked up from germline, CDR1 is MNHEY and CDR2 is SVGAGI. The CDR3 runs to 15 residues.

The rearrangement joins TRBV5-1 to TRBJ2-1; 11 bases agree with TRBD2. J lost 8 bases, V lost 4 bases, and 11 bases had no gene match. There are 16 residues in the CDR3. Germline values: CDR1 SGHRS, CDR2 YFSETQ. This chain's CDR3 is CASSPQLAGEPHEQFF. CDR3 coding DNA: TGCGCCAGCAGCCCTCAACTAGCGGGAGAACCCCATGAGCAGTTCTTC.

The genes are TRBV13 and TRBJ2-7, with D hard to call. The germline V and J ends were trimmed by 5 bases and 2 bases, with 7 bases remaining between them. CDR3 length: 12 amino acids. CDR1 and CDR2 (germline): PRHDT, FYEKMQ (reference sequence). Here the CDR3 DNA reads TGTGCCAGCAGCCGCGACACCTACGAGCAGTACTTC. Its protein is CASSRDTYEQYF.

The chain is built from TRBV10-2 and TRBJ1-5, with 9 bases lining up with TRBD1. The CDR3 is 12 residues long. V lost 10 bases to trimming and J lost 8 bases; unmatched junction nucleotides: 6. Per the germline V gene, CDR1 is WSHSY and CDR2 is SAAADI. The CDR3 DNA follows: TGCGCCACTGCGGACAGGGGAGAGCCCCAGCATTTT. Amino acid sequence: CATADRGEPQHF.

CDR3: CASSQVSQGFYGYTF. The CDR3 bases are TGTGCCAGCAGCCAAGTGTCACAGGGTTTTTATGGCTACACCTTC. The chain has TRBV3-1 (or the pseudogene TRBV3-2) and TRBJ1-2, with a possible D match to TRBD1 (6 bases). This CDR3 is built from 15 residues. Trimming pared 1 base from V and 5 bases from J, leaving 14 bases between. Germline values: CDR1 LGHDT, CDR2 YNNKEL (reference sequence).

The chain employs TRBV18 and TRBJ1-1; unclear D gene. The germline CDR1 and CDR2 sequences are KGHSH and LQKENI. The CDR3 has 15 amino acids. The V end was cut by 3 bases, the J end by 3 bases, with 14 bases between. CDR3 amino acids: CASSPHPGLDTEAFF. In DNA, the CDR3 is TGTGCCAGCTCACCCCACCCGGGGTTGGACACTGAAGCTTTCTTT.

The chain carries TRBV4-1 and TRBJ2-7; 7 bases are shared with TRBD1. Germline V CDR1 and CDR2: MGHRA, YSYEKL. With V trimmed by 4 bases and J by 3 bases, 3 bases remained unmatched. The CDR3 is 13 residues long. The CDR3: CASSLRQGYEQYF. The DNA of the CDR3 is TGCGCCAGCAGCCTTAGACAGGGCTACGAGCAGTACTTC.

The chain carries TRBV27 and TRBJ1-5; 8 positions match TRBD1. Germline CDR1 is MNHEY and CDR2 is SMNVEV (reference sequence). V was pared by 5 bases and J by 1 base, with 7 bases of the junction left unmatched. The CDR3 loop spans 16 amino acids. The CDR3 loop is CASSPRTGSSNQPQHF. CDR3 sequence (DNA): TGTGCCAGCAGTCCAAGGACAGGGTCCAGCAATCAGCCCCAGCATTTT.

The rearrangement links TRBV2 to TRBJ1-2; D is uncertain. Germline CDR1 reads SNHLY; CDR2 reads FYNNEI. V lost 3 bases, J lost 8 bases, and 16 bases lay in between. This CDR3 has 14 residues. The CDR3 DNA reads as TGTGCCAGCAGTGACTGGCTGACTCGAGGAGGCTACACCTTC. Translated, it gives CASSDWLTRGGYTF. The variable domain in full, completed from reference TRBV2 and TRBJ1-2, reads EPEVTQTPSHQVTQMGQEVILRCVPISNHLYFYWYRQILGQKVEFLVSFYNNEISEKSEIFDDQFSVERPDGSNFTLKIRSTKLEDSAMYFCASSDWLTRGGYTFGSGTRLTVV.

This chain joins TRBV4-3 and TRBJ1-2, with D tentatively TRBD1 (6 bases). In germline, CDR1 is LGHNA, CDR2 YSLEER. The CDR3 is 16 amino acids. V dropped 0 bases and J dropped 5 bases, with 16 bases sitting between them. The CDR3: CASSQDIPSGVYGYTF. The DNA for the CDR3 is TGCGCCAGCAGCCAAGATATCCCATCAGGGGTATATGGCTACACCTTC.

CDR3: CASSLGQGAGEQFF. The DNA of the CDR3 is TGTGCCAGCAGCCTGGGACAGGGGGCCGGTGAGCAGTTCTTC. The chain recombines TRBV9 with TRBJ2-1, with TRBD1 matching over 12 bases. Germline loops: CDR1 SGDLS, CDR2 YYNGEE. The CDR3 runs to 14 residues. The V segment lost 4 bases and the J segment 9 bases; nucleotides outside the gene matches: 5.

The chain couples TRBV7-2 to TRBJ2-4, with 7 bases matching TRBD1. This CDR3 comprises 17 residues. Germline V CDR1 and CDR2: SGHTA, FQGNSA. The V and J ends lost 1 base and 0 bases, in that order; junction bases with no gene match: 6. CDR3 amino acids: CASSLVGTALAKNIQYF. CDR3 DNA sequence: TGTGCCAGCAGCTTAGTAGGGACAGCACTAGCCAAAAACATTCAGTACTTC.

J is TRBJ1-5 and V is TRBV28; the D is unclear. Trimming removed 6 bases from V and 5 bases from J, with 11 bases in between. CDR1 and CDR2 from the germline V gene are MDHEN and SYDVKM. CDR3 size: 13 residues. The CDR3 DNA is TGTGCCAGCAGAGGAACAGTAGATCAGCCCCAGCATTTT. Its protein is CASRGTVDQPQHF.

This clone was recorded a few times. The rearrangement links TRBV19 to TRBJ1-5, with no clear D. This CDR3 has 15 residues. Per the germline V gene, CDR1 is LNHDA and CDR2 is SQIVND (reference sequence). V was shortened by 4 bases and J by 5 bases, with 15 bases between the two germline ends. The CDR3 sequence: CASSSDAVGHQPQHF. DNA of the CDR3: TGTGCCAGTAGTAGCGACGCGGTTGGTCATCAGCCCCAGCATTTT.

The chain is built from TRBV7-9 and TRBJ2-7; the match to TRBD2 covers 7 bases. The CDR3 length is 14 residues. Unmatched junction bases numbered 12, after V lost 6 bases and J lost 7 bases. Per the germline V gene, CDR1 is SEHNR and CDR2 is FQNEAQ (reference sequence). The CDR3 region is CASSPSRGVQEQYF. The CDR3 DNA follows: TGTGCCAGCAGTCCATCCCGGGGGGTGCAAGAGCAGTACTTC.

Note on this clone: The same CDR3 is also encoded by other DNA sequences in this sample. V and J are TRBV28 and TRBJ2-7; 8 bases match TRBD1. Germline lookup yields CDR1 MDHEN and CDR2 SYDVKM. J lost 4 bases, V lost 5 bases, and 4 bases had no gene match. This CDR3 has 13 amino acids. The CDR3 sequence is CASSRQGRYEQYF. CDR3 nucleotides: TGTGCCAGCAGTAGACAGGGGCGTTACGAGCAGTACTTC.

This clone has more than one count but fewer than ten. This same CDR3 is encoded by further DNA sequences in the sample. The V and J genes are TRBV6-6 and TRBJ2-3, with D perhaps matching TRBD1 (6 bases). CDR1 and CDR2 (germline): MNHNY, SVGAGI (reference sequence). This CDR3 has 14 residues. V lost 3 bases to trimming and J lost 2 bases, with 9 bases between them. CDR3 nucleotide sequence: TGTGCCAGCAGTTATCAGGGACACACAGATACGCAGTATTTT. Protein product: CASSYQGHTDTQYF.

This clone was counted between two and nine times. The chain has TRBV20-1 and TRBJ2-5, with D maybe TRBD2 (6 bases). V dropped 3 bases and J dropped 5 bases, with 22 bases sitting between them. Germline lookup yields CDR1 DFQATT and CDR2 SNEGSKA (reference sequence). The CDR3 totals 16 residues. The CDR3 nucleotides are TGCAGTGCTAGTGGAAACAGGTGGGAGGAGGGGGAGACCCAGTACTTC. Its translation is CSASGNRWEEGETQYF.

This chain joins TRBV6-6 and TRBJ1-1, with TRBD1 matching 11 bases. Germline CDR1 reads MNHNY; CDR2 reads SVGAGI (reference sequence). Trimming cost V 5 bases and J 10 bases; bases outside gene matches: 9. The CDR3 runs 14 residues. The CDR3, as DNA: TGTGCCAGCAGTCCGGGACAGGGGGTGCCCGGAGCTTTCTTT. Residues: CASSPGQGVPGAFF.

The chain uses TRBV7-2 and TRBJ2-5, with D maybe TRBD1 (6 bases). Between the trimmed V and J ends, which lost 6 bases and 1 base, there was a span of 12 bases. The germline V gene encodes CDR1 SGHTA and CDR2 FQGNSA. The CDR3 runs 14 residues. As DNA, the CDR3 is TGTGCCAGCAGACTTAACAGGGCCCAAGAGACCCAGTACTTC. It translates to CASRLNRAQETQYF.

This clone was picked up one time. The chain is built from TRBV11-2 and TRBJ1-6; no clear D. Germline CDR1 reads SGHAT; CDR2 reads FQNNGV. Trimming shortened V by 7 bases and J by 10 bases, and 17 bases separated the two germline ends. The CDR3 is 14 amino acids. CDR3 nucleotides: TGTGCCAGCACTGCGACCGGGGTTGGGTCACCCCTCCACTTT. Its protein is CASTATGVGSPLHF.

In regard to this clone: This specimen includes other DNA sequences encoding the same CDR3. The CDR3 is CASSRDRGYNEQFF. The CDR3 nucleotides read TGTGCCAGCAGTAGAGACAGGGGATACAATGAGCAGTTCTTC. The genes are TRBV6-2 or TRBV6-3 and TRBJ2-1, with 8 positions matching TRBD1. The germline CDR1 and CDR2 sequences are MNHEY and SVGEGT. V dropped 5 bases and J dropped 4; count of bases not matched to a gene: 4. The CDR3 has 14 amino acids.

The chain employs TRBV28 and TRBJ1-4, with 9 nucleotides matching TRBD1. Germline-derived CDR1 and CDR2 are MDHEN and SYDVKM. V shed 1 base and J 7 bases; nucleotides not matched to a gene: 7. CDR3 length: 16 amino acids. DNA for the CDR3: TGTGCCAGCAGTTTATTTTCCGGGACAGGGCGTGAAAAACTGTTTTTT. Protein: CASSLFSGTGREKLFF.